These 7 T cell receptor beta chains share one sample of origin, sequenced in a study of spatial heterogeneity in lung cancer. Their antigens remain unidentified. The time point here: sample taken at primary tumor resection. TCRdb used MiXCR to reprocess the 5' RACE reads, holding one entry per CDR3 protein. Seen here are fewer than 7,000 distinct CDR3 sequences, 13% to 15% observed once, and the top ten hold roughly 9.8%. Regarding the study as a whole: Counts of expanded intratumoral alpha and beta TCRs tracked tumor mutation counts.

Sequenced here: lung tumor tissue, sampled at surgery. These receptors were obtained from a male donor with early-stage non-small cell lung cancer.

By share, this clonotype ranks as medium-sized. This beta chain appears as a stray read in a library generated for alpha chains; its size is not informative. The V and J genes are TRBV30 and TRBJ1-5; no firm D call. V lost 0 bases and J 1 base, leaving 7 bases between the germline ends. This CDR3 comprises 14 residues. Per the germline V gene, CDR1 is GTSNPN and CDR2 is SVGIG (reference sequence). CDR3 DNA: TGTGCCTGGAGTGTGGAACTGAGCAATCAGCCCCAGCATTTT. It encodes CAWSVELSNQPQHF. Full variable domain (outside the CDR3, taken from reference TRBV30 and TRBJ1-5): SQTIHQWPATLVQPVGSPLSLECTVEGTSNPNLYWYRQAAGRGLQLLFYSVGIGQISSEVPQNLSASRPQDRQFILSSKKLLLSDSGFYLCAWSVELSNQPQHFGDGTRLSIL.

This clonotype was found many times. Because the library targeted alpha chains, this beta chain is an off-target read whose size means little. V usage is TRBV28 and J usage is TRBJ1-5; D unresolved. The CDR3 length is 12 residues. V dropped 4 bases and J dropped 4 bases, with 5 bases sitting between them. CDR1 and CDR2 (germline): MDHEN, SYDVKM. CDR3 sequence: CASSSMNQPQHF. As DNA, the CDR3 is TGTGCCAGCAGTTCCATGAATCAGCCCCAGCATTTT.

This clonotype has a handful of counts. This beta chain is an off-target read within a library intended for alpha chains, so its frequency means little. V is TRBV6-6 and J is TRBJ2-6; D not resolved. V was clipped by 2 bases and J by 2 bases, with 1 base between them. Germline CDR1 MNHNY, CDR2 SVGAGI (reference sequence). The CDR3 covers 13 residues. In DNA, the CDR3 is TGTGCCAGCAGTTACCCTGGGGCCAACGTCCTGACTTTC. Its translation: CASSYPGANVLTF.

As regards this clonotype: This beta chain was picked up by a library intended for alpha chains and is off target, so its count carries little meaning. This chain uses TRBV6-6 with TRBJ1-6; no clear D gene. The CDR3 runs 14 residues. Germline CDR1 reads MNHNY; CDR2 reads SVGAGI (reference sequence). V was trimmed by 4 bases and J by 5 bases, leaving 9 bases between them. DNA for the CDR3: TGTGCCAGCAGTTCCGGCGGTGATAATTCACCCCTCCACTTT. This sequence encodes CASSSGGDNSPLHF.

This clonotype is categorized as medium-sized. Because this beta chain is a stray read in a library intended to capture alpha chains, its abundance should not be given much weight. The chain recombines TRBV5-6 with TRBJ2-1; D uncertain. Trimming left V 0 bases short and J 3 bases short, with 13 bases between. This CDR3 spans 16 amino acids. The germline V gene encodes CDR1 SGHDT and CDR2 YYEEEE. DNA of the CDR3: TGTGCCAGCAGCTTGGAGGGTGAGTTCTTCTACAATGAGCAGTTCTTC. This codes for CASSLEGEFFYNEQFF.

This clonotype was seen ten or more times. The size of this beta chain means little, since it is a stray read in a library made for alpha chains. The chain is built from TRBV3-1 and TRBJ2-6; D is undetermined. CDR1 and CDR2 (germline): LGHDT, YNNKEL (reference sequence). Trimming left V 8 bases short and J 0 bases short, with 5 bases between. This CDR3 comprises 13 residues. The CDR3 region is CASWTSGANVLTF. CDR3 bases: TGTGCCAGCTGGACCTCTGGGGCCAACGTCCTGACTTTC.

Comments on this clonotype: Since the library was made to target alpha chains, this beta chain is a stray read and its abundance is not meaningful. The V gene is TRBV7-2, the J gene TRBJ2-1, with D tentatively TRBD2 (6 bases). V shed 8 bases and J shed 11 bases, with 13 bases lying between them. Germline lookup yields CDR1 SGHTA and CDR2 FQGNSA. There are 11 residues in the CDR3. The CDR3, as DNA: TGTGCCAGCGAGGAGGGTTGGAAGCAGTTCTTC. Protein product: CASEEGWKQFF.